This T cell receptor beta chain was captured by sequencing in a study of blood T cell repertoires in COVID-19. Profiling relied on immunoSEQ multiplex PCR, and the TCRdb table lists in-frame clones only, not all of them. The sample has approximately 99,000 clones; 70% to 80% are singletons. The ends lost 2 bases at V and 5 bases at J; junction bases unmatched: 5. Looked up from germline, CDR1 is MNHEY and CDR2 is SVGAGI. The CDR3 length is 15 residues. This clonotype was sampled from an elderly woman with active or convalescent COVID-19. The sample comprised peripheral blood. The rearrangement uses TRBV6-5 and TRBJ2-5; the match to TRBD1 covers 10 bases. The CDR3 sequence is CASSYGQGVMETQYF. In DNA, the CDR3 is TGTGCCAGCAGTTACGGACAGGGGGTGATGGAGACCCAGTACTTC.